This T cell receptor (beta chain) emerged from a study of cytomegalovirus exposure and HLA in healthy donors. Points from the study as a whole: Reports showed the classifier diagnosing cytomegalovirus status with high specificity and sensitivity. In a later analysis, first-cohort TCR clusters were found to tend to co-occur in the roughly 120 validation repertoires.

Notes on this clone: As yet, its antigen is unknown.

The data were produced by immunoSEQ multiplex PCR, yet TCRdb's version contains in-frame clones alone and is incomplete. Altogether 70,000 to 75,000 clones are present, around 94% being singletons, with the ten largest covering around 3.5%. Between the trimmed V and J ends, which lost 6 bases and 7 bases, there was a span of 19 bases. The germline CDR1 and CDR2 sequences are LNHDA and SQIVND (reference sequence). The CDR3 length is 15 residues. The TCR was taken from a woman between 18 and 30 years old in good health and CMV-seropositive. The V call is TRBV19, the J call TRBJ1-3; possible D gene TRBD1, 6 bases. The material sequenced was PBMCs. The CDR3 bases are TGTGCCAGTAGCCAACAGGGAACTGGAACGAACACCATATATTTT. Its protein product is CASSQQGTGTNTIYF.